A selection of T cell receptor beta chains follows, all from one sample in a study of tumour-infiltrating T cells in Burkitt lymphoma. Sequencing used immunoSEQ multiplex PCR; TCRdb keeps in-frame clones, though not all of them. The sample has about 6,600 clones, more than 70% seen once. What was sequenced was tumor tissue. All receptors come from a human donor with Burkitt lymphoma. Each CDR3 is given with its conserved first and last residue. Each record gives: J gene, V gene, D gene, clone size, CDR3 protein, CDR3 DNA. D genes are given only for firm matches. Expanded clones get a size class; other rows say once, few or many, or leave the size out.

>TRBJ2-1|TRBV9|TRBD2|.
CASSTRTSGKGNEQFF
TGTGCCAGCAGCACAAGGACTAGCGGGAAGGGCAATGAGCAGTTCTTC
>TRBJ1-5|TRBV19|.|.
CANRAPVFFNQPQHF
TGTGCCAATAGGGCACCTGTTTTCTTCAATCAGCCCCAGCATTTT
>TRBJ1-1|TRBV19|TRBD1|once
CASSSWDRDAEAFF
TGTGCCAGTAGTTCGTGGGACAGGGACGCTGAAGCTTTCTTT
>TRBJ1-4|TRBV29-1|TRBD1|.
CSVERDGTGGEKLFF
TGCAGCGTTGAAAGGGACGGGACAGGGGGTGAAAAACTGTTTTTT
>TRBJ2-1|TRBV28|.|.
CASSLLGRRSYNEQFF
TGTGCCAGCAGTTTATTAGGCCGCCGCTCCTACAATGAGCAGTTCTTC
>TRBJ1-3|TRBV30|.|.
CAWTGPGNTIYF
TGTGCCTGGACAGGGCCGGGAAACACCATATATTTT
>TRBJ2-3|TRBV19|.|.
CASSIGSGIDTQYF
TGTGCCAGTAGTATAGGATCGGGCATAGATACGCAGTATTTT
>TRBJ2-1|TRBV27|TRBD1|.
CASSINRGKSYNEQFF
TGTGCCAGCAGTATTAACAGGGGAAAGTCCTACAATGAGCAGTTCTTC
>TRBJ2-3|TRBV7-2|.|.
CASSLAGIDTQYF
TGTGCCAGCAGCTTGGCCGGCATAGATACGCAGTATTTT
>TRBJ1-1|TRBV18|.|once
CASSPAGGYTEAFF
TGTGCCAGCTCTCCTGCCGGGGGCTACACTGAAGCTTTCTTT
>TRBJ2-3|TRBV29-1|.|.
CSVEDQWGPDTQYF
TGCAGCGTTGAAGATCAATGGGGGCCAGATACGCAGTATTTT
>TRBJ1-1|TRBV29-1|TRBD1|.
CSGVWTGNEAFF
TGCAGCGGAGTTTGGACAGGGAATGAGGCTTTCTTT
>TRBJ1-2|TRBV6-5|.|few
CASSYLLGKAAGYTF
TGTGCCAGCAGTTATTTACTGGGCAAGGCAGCAGGCTACACCTTC
>TRBJ1-1|TRBV28|.|.
CASTGAQPSYYSHTEAFF
TGTGCCAGCACAGGGGCCCAGCCCTCATACTACTCCCACACTGAAGCTTTCTTT
>TRBJ1-2|TRBV19|TRBD1|.
CASSSFEGAVYGYTF
TGTGCCAGTAGTAGCTTTGAGGGGGCGGTTTATGGCTACACCTTC
>TRBJ2-1|TRBV9|.|.
CASSVGQAPLNEQFF
TGTGCCAGCAGCGTAGGACAGGCCCCCTTAAATGAGCAGTTCTTC
>TRBJ2-7|TRBV5-1|.|.
CASHWQGDEQYF
TGCGCCAGCCACTGGCAGGGAGACGAGCAGTACTTC
>TRBJ1-2|TRBV2|.|.
CASREDRYSYTF
TGTGCCAGCAGAGAGGACCGCTATAGCTACACCTTC
>TRBJ2-5|TRBV9|.|.
CASSVEGLQETQYF
TGTGCCAGCAGCGTAGAAGGGCTCCAAGAGACCCAGTACTTC
>TRBJ2-3|TRBV13|.|.
CASSPAGPPGDTQYF
TGTGCCAGCAGCCCAGCGGGTCCCCCGGGAGATACGCAGTATTTT
>TRBJ1-1|TRBV7-9|.|.
CASSAMNTEAFF
TGTGCCAGCAGCGCGATGAACACTGAAGCTTTCTTT
>TRBJ2-7|TRBV27|TRBD1|.
CASRDWTGGENSVLF
TGTGCCAGCAGGGACTGGACAGGGGGCGAAAATTCCGTTCTGTTC
>TRBJ2-5|TRBV4-2|.|.
CASSQVSTFGETQYF
TGTGCCAGCAGCCAAGTATCGACTTTTGGGGAGACCCAGTACTTC
>TRBJ1-2|TRBV29-1|.|.
CSVGAGTNYGYTF
TGCAGCGTTGGGGCAGGGACCAACTATGGCTACACCTTC
>TRBJ1-5|TRBV19|.|.
CASSIAGPRDSNQPQHF
TGTGCCAGTAGTATAGCAGGGCCTAGAGATAGCAATCAGCCCCAGCATTTT
>TRBJ2-3|TRBV9|TRBD2|.
CASSVASGGTDTQYF
TGTGCCAGCAGCGTAGCTAGCGGGGGCACAGATACGCAGTATTTT
>TRBJ1-5|TRBV19|.|.
CASSKATLPNQPQHF
TGTGCCAGTAGTAAGGCGACTCTACCCAATCAGCCCCAGCATTTT
>TRBJ1-1|TRBV7-8|.|.
CASSFSGDTEAFF
TGTGCCAGCAGCTTCTCCGGGGACACTGAAGCTTTCTTT
>TRBJ2-1|TRBV9|.|.
CASSPGLTGSYNEQFF
TGTGCCAGCAGCCCGGGACTTACAGGCTCCTACAATGAGCAGTTCTTC